The T cell receptor beta chain under discussion was sequenced for a study of shared clonotypes between healthy human individuals. The germline CDR1 and CDR2 sequences are MGHDK and SYGVNS. The CDR3 totals 13 residues. Trimming took off 7 bases at V and 2 bases at J, with 9 bases between the two ends. Sorted-subset replicate PCRs used around 220 ng DNA, approximately 27,000 T cell genomes. Assay: immunoSEQ multiplex PCR; the TCRdb copy retains only in-frame clones and omits some. The sample consists of a few million clones, approximately 92% of them appearing once. The J gene is TRBJ1-3, the V gene TRBV25-1; D gene unclear. The TCR sequence derives from a man aged 18 to 30 in good health. Sequenced sample: naive CD4+ T cells sorted from blood. The subset denotes: CD45RA+ positively selected. The CDR3 sequence is CASKTTTGNTIYF. The CDR3 bases are TGTGCCAGCAAAACCACTACTGGAAACACCATATATTTT.